These T cell receptor beta chains were read from a single sample in a study of blood T cell repertoires in COVID-19. The repertoire was sequenced with immunoSEQ multiplex PCR; TCRdb's copy has only in-frame clones and lacks some. Here the sample spans roughly 140,000 clones, 81% being singletons. Sequences were obtained from peripheral blood. The receptors stem from a human donor in a cohort sampled during active COVID-19. Each CDR3 is given with its conserved first and last residue. Fields, in order: D gene, V gene, clone size, J gene, CDR3 length, CDR3 DNA, CDR3 protein. The D gene is left open where the match is weak. Clone size is given for some rows only: seen once, a few or many times, or a class if the clone is expanded.

NA	TRBV19	NA	TRBJ2-5	13	TGTGCCAGTAGGTTTAGCGGCCAAGAGACCCAGTACTTC	CASRFSGQETQYF
TRBD1	TRBV6-5	NA	TRBJ1-1	15	TGTGCCAGCAGTTACTGGCAGGGGGGAAACACTGAAGCTTTCTTT	CASSYWQGGNTEAFF
TRBD1	TRBV6-5	NA	TRBJ1-4	15	TGTGCCAGCAGTTACTATGACAGGGGCCGGCTTTCGCTGTTTTTT	CASSYYDRGRLSLFF
TRBD2	TRBV5-6	NA	TRBJ2-7	14	TGTGCCAGCAGACGGACTAGCGGGAACTACGAGCAGTACTTC	CASRRTSGNYEQYF
TRBD1	TRBV28	NA	TRBJ2-7	13	TGTGCCAGTCGACAGGGGCGATCCTACGAGCAGTACTTC	CASRQGRSYEQYF
TRBD2	TRBV6-6	NA	TRBJ2-1	15	TGTGCCAGCACCCGACTAGCGGGAGGTTCGGGTGAGCAGTTCTTC	CASTRLAGGSGEQFF
NA	TRBV28	NA	TRBJ2-6	16	TGTGCCAGCAACCGGGGTTACAGCTCTGGGGCCAACGTCCTGACTTTC	CASNRGYSSGANVLTF
NA	TRBV6-6	once	TRBJ1-5	12	TGTGCCAGCCAGGGTGGCGATCAGCCCCAGCATTTT	CASQGGDQPQHF
NA	TRBV27	NA	TRBJ1-2	14	TGTGCCAGCAGTCCCCCCAACAGTAACTATGGCTACACCTTC	CASSPPNSNYGYTF
TRBD1	TRBV5-1	few	TRBJ2-6	18	TGCGCCAGCAGCTCGGGACAGGGGAAATCCTCTGGGGCCAACGTCCTGACTTTC	CASSSGQGKSSGANVLTF
TRBD1	TRBV5-1	NA	TRBJ1-5	16	TGCGCCAGCAGCTCGGGGGACAGCCAGAGCAATCAGCCCCAGCATTTT	CASSSGDSQSNQPQHF
NA	TRBV4-2	NA	TRBJ2-3	13	TGTGCCAGCAGCCAGGGACTCGGCGATACGCAGTATTTT	CASSQGLGDTQYF
TRBD1	TRBV19	NA	TRBJ1-2	15	TGTGCCAGTAGTGATCCGGGACAGGGGTTTTGGGGCTACACCTTC	CASSDPGQGFWGYTF
TRBD1	TRBV3-1/TRBV3-2	NA	TRBJ2-2	17	TGTGCCAGCACCAAAATGACAGGGGGCGGGTCGGCCGGGGAGCTGTTTTTT	CASTKMTGGGSAGELFF
NA	TRBV5-1	NA	TRBJ2-5	14	TGCGCCAGCAGCTTGAGGGTGGAGGACGAGACCCAGTACTTC	CASSLRVEDETQYF
NA	TRBV5-1	once	TRBJ2-7	16	TGCGCCAGCAGCTTGTGGGGGGGCACCAGGAGCTACGAGCAGTACTTC	CASSLWGGTRSYEQYF
TRBD1	TRBV7-9	NA	TRBJ2-1	15	TGTGCCAGCAGCTTATTACAGGGGGCTTGGAATGAGCAGTTCTTC	CASSLLQGAWNEQFF
NA	TRBV18	NA	TRBJ1-4	12	TGTGCCAGCTCACCACCGGGAGCAAAACTGTTTTTT	CASSPPGAKLFF
TRBD2	TRBV27	NA	TRBJ2-7	17	TGTGCCAGCAGTTTCGTGGGGCTAGCGGGAGGCGCCTACGAGCAGTACTTC	CASSFVGLAGGAYEQYF
TRBD1	TRBV27	NA	TRBJ1-2	13	TGTGCCACCCGGGGGACAGGTCTCTATGGCTACACCTTC	CATRGTGLYGYTF
NA	TRBV3-1/TRBV3-2	NA	TRBJ1-6	12	TGTGCCAGCAGCCAAGTACCCCAGGCTCTCGACTTT	CASSQVPQALDF
NA	TRBV29-1	NA	TRBJ2-7	15	TGCAGCGTTGCAGCATCGGGAGAGGGATCCTACGAGCAGTACTTC	CSVAASGEGSYEQYF
TRBD1	TRBV28	few	TRBJ2-7	15	TGTGCCAGCAGTGTGCCGGGACAGGGGAGGGGCGAGCAGTACTTC	CASSVPGQGRGEQYF
TRBD2	TRBV6-5	NA	TRBJ2-5	15	TGTGCCAGCAGCGCTAGCGGGACCGGAAAAGAGACCCAGTACTTC	CASSASGTGKETQYF
NA	TRBV18	NA	TRBJ2-7	14	TGTGCCAGTAGGGTGGATACAGGGTTCGTCGAGCAGTACTTC	CASRVDTGFVEQYF
TRBD1	TRBV11-3	NA	TRBJ2-2	16	TGTGCCAGCAGCCCTCCGGGACAGGGTAGCACCGGGGAGCTGTTTTTT	CASSPPGQGSTGELFF
NA	TRBV6-6	NA	TRBJ1-4	15	TGTGCCAGCAGTTCCGGCGGGGCATCGAGTGAAAAACTGTTTTTT	CASSSGGASSEKLFF
TRBD2	TRBV28	once	TRBJ2-7	17	TGTGCCAGCAGTTTAGACCACCTAGCGGGAGGGGGTTACGAGCAGTACTTC	CASSLDHLAGGGYEQYF
TRBD1	TRBV28	NA	TRBJ1-1	14	TGTGCCAGCAGTTTACCCGGGACAGGATTTGAAGCTTTCTTT	CASSLPGTGFEAFF
TRBD2	TRBV28	NA	TRBJ2-7	14	TGTGCCAGCAGTTTCTATCGAGCGGGGGCTGAGCAGTACTTC	CASSFYRAGAEQYF
TRBD1	TRBV7-9	NA	TRBJ2-3	15	TGTGCCAGCAGCCTCCGAGGACAGGGCTGGGATACGCAGTATTTT	CASSLRGQGWDTQYF
TRBD2	TRBV7-9	NA	TRBJ2-3	17	TGTGCCAGCAGCTCGATCAAAGGGACTAGCGAGTCAGATACGCAGTATTTT	CASSSIKGTSESDTQYF
NA	TRBV21-1	NA	TRBJ2-7	17	TGTGCCAGCAGCAAAGGCTATCCCCGCAAGATACCATACGAGCAGTACTTC	CASSKGYPRKIPYEQYF
NA	TRBV28	NA	TRBJ1-1	15	TGTGCCAGCAGTTTATCAAGAACAGTGAACACTGAAGCTTTCTTT	CASSLSRTVNTEAFF
TRBD1	TRBV7-2	few	TRBJ2-2	16	TGTGCCAGCAGTTGGACAGGGGCCGGCCAGGGCGGGGAGCTGTTTTTT	CASSWTGAGQGGELFF
TRBD1	TRBV23-1	NA	TRBJ2-5	15	TGCGCCAGCAGTTCCCACGGGACAGGGCAAGAGACCCAGTACTTC	CASSSHGTGQETQYF
NA	TRBV6-5	NA	TRBJ2-1	15	TGTGCCAGCAGTTACTCGAGATGGCGGGCAAATGAGCAGTTCTTC	CASSYSRWRANEQFF
NA	TRBV10-3	NA	TRBJ2-1	18	TGTGCCATCAGTGAGCCTGGGCCGCTAGGTGCGGGATACAATGAGCAGTTCTTC	CAISEPGPLGAGYNEQFF
TRBD2	TRBV5-1	once	TRBJ2-7	15	TGCGCCAGCAGCTTGGGGACTAGCGGGACCTACGAGCAGTACTTC	CASSLGTSGTYEQYF
NA	TRBV7-2	once	TRBJ2-7	14	TGTGCCAGCAGCTTAGGACAGGCTTCCTACGAGCAGTACTTC	CASSLGQASYEQYF
NA	TRBV28	once	TRBJ2-1	14	TGTGCCAGCAGTCCCCCCCCACAGGGCAATGAGCAGTTCTTC	CASSPPPQGNEQFF
NA	TRBV27	NA	TRBJ2-1	11	TGTGCCAGCAGTCTATACAATGAGCAGTTCTTC	CASSLYNEQFF
TRBD1	TRBV7-2	NA	TRBJ2-7	15	TGTGCCAGCAGCCTACCGGACAGGGGGTCCTACGAGCAGTACTTC	CASSLPDRGSYEQYF
TRBD2	TRBV28	NA	TRBJ2-1	16	TGTGCCAGCAGTTCCAGACTAGCGGGTGCCTACAATGAGCAGTTCTTC	CASSSRLAGAYNEQFF
TRBD1	TRBV6-5	NA	TRBJ1-2	15	TGTGCCAGCACTCCGGGCGACGGGACAGTAACTCGCTACACCTTC	CASTPGDGTVTRYTF
TRBD1	TRBV2	NA	TRBJ1-5	15	TGTGCCAGCAGTGGGGACAGGTCGGGGGATCAGCCCCAGCATTTT	CASSGDRSGDQPQHF
NA	TRBV27	NA	TRBJ2-7	14	TGTGCCAGCAGTTTATTGATTCACGTCGGCGAGCAGTACTTC	CASSLLIHVGEQYF
NA	TRBV10-3	NA	TRBJ1-4	12	TGTGCCATCGGTGGAGGGCCCGAAAAACTGTTTTTT	CAIGGGPEKLFF